This T cell receptor (beta chain) came from a study of identical twins. Notes on the study in general: Beta out-of-frame sequences displayed a weaker excess of sharing between twins. Zero-insertion results could be subject to partial confounding by invariant MAIT and iNKT cells.

Template switching added a universal primer binding site, and final cDNA carried unique molecular identifiers. TCRdb reanalysed the 5' RACE reads using MiXCR and keeps one entry per CDR3 protein. Of hundreds of thousands of distinct CDR3 sequences in the sample, roughly an eighth were seen once. The CDR3 has 12 residues. Per the germline V gene, CDR1 is MNHEY and CDR2 is SMNVEV (reference sequence). The V and J ends lost 7 bases and 7 bases respectively, with 11 bases between them. On this clonotype: What it binds is unknown.

This same sample was also taken into another study, of yellow fever vaccine responses in identical twins.

This rearrangement joins TRBV27 to TRBJ2-1; D remains ambiguous. The material sequenced was CD8+ T cells sorted from blood. The clonotype comes from a woman aged 18-35 years in good health. This CDR3 is CASTTVGNEQFF. The CDR3 DNA follows: TGTGCCAGCACCACCGTGGGGAATGAGCAGTTCTTC.